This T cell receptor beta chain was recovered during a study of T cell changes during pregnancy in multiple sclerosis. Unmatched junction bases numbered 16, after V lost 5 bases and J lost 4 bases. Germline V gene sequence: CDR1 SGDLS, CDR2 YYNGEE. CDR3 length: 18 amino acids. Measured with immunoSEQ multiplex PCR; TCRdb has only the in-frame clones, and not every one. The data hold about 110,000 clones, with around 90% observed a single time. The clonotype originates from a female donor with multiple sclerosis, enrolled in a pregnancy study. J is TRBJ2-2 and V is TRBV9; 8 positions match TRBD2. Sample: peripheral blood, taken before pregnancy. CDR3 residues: CASSPGVAGSTGTGELFF. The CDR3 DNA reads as TGTGCCAGCAGTCCGGGGGTAGCGGGATCCACGGGCACCGGGGAGCTGTTTTTT.